The T cell receptor beta chain under discussion was sequenced for a study of cytomegalovirus exposure and HLA in healthy donors. Study summary: Unique TCRs numbering roughly 85 million, obtained from HLA-typed donors, made up an early data release.

The study ran its PCR with 60 Vbeta and 13 Jbeta primers. Some clones are missing from TCRdb's copy, which holds only in-frame ones; the method was immunoSEQ multiplex PCR. This table has more than 150,000 clones, roughly 84% appearing once. With regard to this clone: Its antigen is still unknown.

Findings of the study overall: Most TCR beta V segments were productive about 90% or about 30% of the time in an earlier analysis. Another analysis was done later, and it associated around 15,000 TCR beta sequences with HLA alleles at 0.05 false discovery rate.

The clonotype comes from a woman aged 45 to 65 in good health and CMV-seropositive. The material sequenced was PBMCs.

The CDR3 nucleotides are TGTGCCAGCAGCTTAGCGACAGATACGGGCTACACCTTC. Its translation is CASSLATDTGYTF. The gene calls are TRBV7-2 and TRBJ1-2; D is possibly TRBD1 (5 bases). The CDR3 runs to 13 residues. The germline V gene encodes CDR1 SGHTA and CDR2 FQGNSA. Trimming cost V 0 bases and J 8 bases, with 10 bases left between them.